This T cell receptor beta chain was recorded in a study of coeliac disease. Broader study findings: Unbiased detection of gliadin-specific T cells was judged not feasible with this approach.

On this clone: What it binds is not known.

The protocol was immunoSEQ multiplex PCR, while the TCRdb copy is restricted to in-frame clones and leaves out a portion. The sample carries under 3,500 clones, almost 65% recorded once. Sequences were obtained from intraepithelial lymphocytes from the gut. This TCR came from a middle-aged woman.

The CDR3 DNA reads as TGTGCCAGCAGTGGCCCGGGACAGGGGCGCGTCACCTTC. As protein: CASSGPGQGRVTF. The V gene is TRBV6-1, the J gene TRBJ1-2, with 10 bases lining up with TRBD1. In germline, CDR1 is MNHNS, CDR2 SASEGT. This CDR3 region has 13 residues. V gave up 4 bases and J gave up 13 bases; unmatched junction bases: 9.